This TCR beta chain stems from a study of cytomegalovirus exposure and HLA in healthy donors. Across the whole study: Around 80 million unique TCRs from HLA-typed donors were held in an early data release.

Notes on the study in general: In a later analysis, parvovirus B19, influenza, CMV and Epstein-Barr virus appeared linked to several top co-occurrence clusters.

The PCR was carried out with 60 Vbeta primers and 13 Jbeta primers. Sequencing was performed with immunoSEQ multiplex PCR; in TCRdb, only in-frame clones are kept and a portion is missing. Its table lists tens of thousands of clones. This CDR3 spans 11 amino acids. The germline gives CDR1 GTSNPN, CDR2 SVGIG (reference sequence). Between the trimmed V and J ends, which lost 0 bases and 7 bases, there was a span of 7 bases. Points on this clone: Its antigen is not identified.

The chain is built from TRBV30 and TRBJ2-7; possible D gene TRBD1, 6 bases. Sequencing was carried out using PBMCs. This clonotype was obtained from a male donor in good health and CMV-seropositive. The CDR3 sequence: CAWSVGGEQYF. CDR3 DNA sequence: TGTGCCTGGAGTGTAGGGGGAGAGCAGTACTTC.